This T cell receptor beta chain was profiled in a study of T cell responses to AZD1222 COVID-19 vaccine. Notes on the study in general: Repertoire collection took place solely once the T cell response had peaked. Compared with day 0, the breadth and depth of the Spike-specific TCR repertoire rose significantly after two doses of AZD1222.

Repertoires were generated with immunoSEQ multiplex PCR, while TCRdb's copy carries only in-frame clones and drops some. Seen here are some 150,000 clones, about 91% observed once, and the top ten hold approximately 16%. A remark on this clone: Its target is unknown.

V was shortened by 0 bases and J by 5 bases, with 22 bases between the two germline ends. Germline V gene data show CDR1 as ENHRY and CDR2 as SYGVKD. The CDR3 has 19 amino acids. The clonotype originates from an adult in good health. Sequencing used peripheral blood, obtained on day 0 of AZD1222 vaccination. The J gene is TRBJ1-4, the V gene TRBV10-3; D unresolved. The CDR3 protein is CAISESNLAGSGGNEKLFF. CDR3 coding DNA: TGTGCCATCAGTGAGTCGAATCTGGCAGGCAGCGGCGGGAATGAAAAACTGTTTTTT.